This T cell receptor (beta chain) came from a study of blood T cell repertoires in COVID-19. The wider study: The origin of the acute and convalescent COVID-19 samples was the United States, Italy and Spain. The cDNA or gDNA used as material had been derived from T cells, B-cell-depleted T cells, or PBMCs.

Original processing methods: The authors estimated nucleated cell counts from reference gene primer amplification. Assay used: immunoSEQ multiplex PCR; TCRdb lists only in-frame clones, some missing. The V and J calls and clone size are taken from that table; D and trimming were inferred from the DNA. The table lists 130,000 to 150,000 clones, about 82% of them singletons, with 3% in the top ten. The CDR3 is 12 residues long. The germline gives CDR1 MGHDK, CDR2 SYGVNS. Trimming cost V 3 bases and J 0 bases, with 3 bases left between them. Material for sequencing was peripheral blood. The clonotype comes from a woman aged 40 to 50 with active or convalescent COVID-19. V is TRBV25-1 and J is TRBJ2-7; D is unclear. The CDR3 sequence is CASSDSSYEQYF. CDR3 DNA sequence: TGTGCCAGCAGTGACAGCTCCTACGAGCAGTACTTC.